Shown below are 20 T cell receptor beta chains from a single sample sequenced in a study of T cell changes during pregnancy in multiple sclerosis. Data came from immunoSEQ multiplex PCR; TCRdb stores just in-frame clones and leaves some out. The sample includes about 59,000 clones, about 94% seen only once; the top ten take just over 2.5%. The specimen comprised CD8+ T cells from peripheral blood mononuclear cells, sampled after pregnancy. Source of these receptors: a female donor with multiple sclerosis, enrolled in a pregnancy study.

The CDR3: CASLIWTSGKGGELFF. DNA for the CDR3: TGTGCCAGCCTGATATGGACTAGCGGGAAGGGCGGGGAGCTGTTTTTT. This chain uses TRBV7-8 with TRBJ2-2, with TRBD2 matching over 12 bases. J gave up 7 bases and V 8 bases, and 11 bases lay outside the gene matches. CDR3 length: 16 residues. Germline V CDR1 and CDR2: SGHVS, FQNEAQ.

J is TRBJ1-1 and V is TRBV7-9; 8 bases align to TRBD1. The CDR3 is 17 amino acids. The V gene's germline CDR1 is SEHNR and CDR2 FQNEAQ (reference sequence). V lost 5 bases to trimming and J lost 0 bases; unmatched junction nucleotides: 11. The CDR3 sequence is CASSGRDRTFMNTEAFF. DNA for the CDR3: TGTGCCAGCAGCGGCCGGGACAGGACATTCATGAACACTGAAGCTTTCTTT.

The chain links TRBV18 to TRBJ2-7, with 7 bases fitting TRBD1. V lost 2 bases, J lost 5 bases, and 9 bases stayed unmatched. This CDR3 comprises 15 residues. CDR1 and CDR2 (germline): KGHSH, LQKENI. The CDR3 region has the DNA TGTGCCAGCTCACCAATTGGGCAGGGGGTCGACGAGCAGTACTTC. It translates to CASSPIGQGVDEQYF.

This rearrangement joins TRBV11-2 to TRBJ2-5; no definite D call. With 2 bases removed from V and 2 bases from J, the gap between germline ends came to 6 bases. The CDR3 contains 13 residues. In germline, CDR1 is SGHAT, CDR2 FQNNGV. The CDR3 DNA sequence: TGTGCCAGCAGCTTATCGGTGCAAGAGACCCAGTACTTC. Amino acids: CASSLSVQETQYF.

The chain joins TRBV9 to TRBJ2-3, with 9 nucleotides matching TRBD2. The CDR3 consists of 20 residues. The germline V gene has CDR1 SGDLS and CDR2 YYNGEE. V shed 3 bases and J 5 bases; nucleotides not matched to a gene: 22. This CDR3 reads CASSGPRSGRVGESGDTQYF. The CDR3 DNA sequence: TGTGCCAGCAGCGGCCCACGTAGCGGGAGAGTGGGTGAGTCGGGAGATACGCAGTATTTT. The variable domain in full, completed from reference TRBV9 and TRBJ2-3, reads DSGVTQTPKHLITATGQRVTLRCSPRSGDLSVYWYQQSLDQGLQFLIQYYNGEERAKGNILERFSAQQFPDLHSELNLSSLELGDSALYFCASSGPRSGRVGESGDTQYFGPGTRLTVL.

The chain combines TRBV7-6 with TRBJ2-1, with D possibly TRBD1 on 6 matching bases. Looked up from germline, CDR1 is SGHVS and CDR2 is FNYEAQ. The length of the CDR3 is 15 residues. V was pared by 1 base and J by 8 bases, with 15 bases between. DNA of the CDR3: TGTGCCAGCAGCTTAGGGGACAATTCTCTGGATGAGCAGTTCTTC. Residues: CASSLGDNSLDEQFF.

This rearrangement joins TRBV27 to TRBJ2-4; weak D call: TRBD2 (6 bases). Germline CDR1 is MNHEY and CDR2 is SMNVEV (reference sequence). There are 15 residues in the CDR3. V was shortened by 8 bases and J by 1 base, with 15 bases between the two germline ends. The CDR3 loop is CASAGGMEAKNIQYF. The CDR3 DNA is TGTGCCAGCGCTGGAGGGATGGAGGCCAAAAACATTCAGTACTTC.

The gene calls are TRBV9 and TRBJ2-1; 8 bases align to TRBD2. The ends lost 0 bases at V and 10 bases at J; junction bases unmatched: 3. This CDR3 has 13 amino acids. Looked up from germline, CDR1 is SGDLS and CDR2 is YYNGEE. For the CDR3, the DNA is TGTGCCAGCAGCGTAGCCTCTAGCGGGGAGCAGTTCTTC. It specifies CASSVASSGEQFF.

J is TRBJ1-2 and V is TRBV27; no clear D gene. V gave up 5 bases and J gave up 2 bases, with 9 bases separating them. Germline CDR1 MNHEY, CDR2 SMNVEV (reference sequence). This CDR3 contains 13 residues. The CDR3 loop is CASSPQVNYGYTF. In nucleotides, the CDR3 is TGTGCCAGCAGTCCTCAGGTCAACTATGGCTACACCTTC.

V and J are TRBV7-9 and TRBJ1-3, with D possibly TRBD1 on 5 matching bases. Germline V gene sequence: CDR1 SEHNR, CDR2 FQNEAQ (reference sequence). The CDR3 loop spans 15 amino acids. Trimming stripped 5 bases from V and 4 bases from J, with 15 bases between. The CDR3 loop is CASSGLGQNGNTIYF. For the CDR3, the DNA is TGTGCCAGCAGCGGGTTGGGGCAGAACGGAAACACCATATATTTT.

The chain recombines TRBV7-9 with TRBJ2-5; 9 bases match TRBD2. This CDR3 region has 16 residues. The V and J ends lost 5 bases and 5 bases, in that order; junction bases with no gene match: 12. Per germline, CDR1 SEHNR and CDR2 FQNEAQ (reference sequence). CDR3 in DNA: TGTGCCAGCAGCCACCGGGTAGCGGGAGAATCGGAGACCCAGTACTTC. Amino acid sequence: CASSHRVAGESETQYF. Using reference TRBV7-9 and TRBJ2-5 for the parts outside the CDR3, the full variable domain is DTGVSQNPRHKITKRGQNVTFRCDPISEHNRLYWYRQTLGQGPEFLTYFQNEAQLEKSRLLSDRFSAERPKGSFSTLEIQRTEQGDSAMYLCASSHRVAGESETQYFGPGTRLLVL.

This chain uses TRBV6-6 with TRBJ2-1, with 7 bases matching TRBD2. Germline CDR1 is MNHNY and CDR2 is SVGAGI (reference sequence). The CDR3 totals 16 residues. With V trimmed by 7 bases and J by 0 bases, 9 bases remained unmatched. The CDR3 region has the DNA TGTGCCAGCACCTCTAGCGGCCATTTCTCCTACAATGAGCAGTTCTTC. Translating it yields CASTSSGHFSYNEQFF.

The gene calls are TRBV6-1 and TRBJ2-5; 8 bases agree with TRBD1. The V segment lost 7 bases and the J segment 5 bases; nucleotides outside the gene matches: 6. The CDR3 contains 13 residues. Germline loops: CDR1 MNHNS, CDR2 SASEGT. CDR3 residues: CASKTGAGETQYF. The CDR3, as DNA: TGTGCCAGCAAGACAGGGGCTGGGGAGACCCAGTACTTC.

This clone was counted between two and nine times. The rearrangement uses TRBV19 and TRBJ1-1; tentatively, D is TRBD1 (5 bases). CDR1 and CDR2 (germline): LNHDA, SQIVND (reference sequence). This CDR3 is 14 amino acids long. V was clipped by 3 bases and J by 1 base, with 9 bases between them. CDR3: CASSIGGPNTEAFF. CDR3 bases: TGTGCCAGTAGTATCGGGGGACCGAACACTGAAGCTTTCTTT.

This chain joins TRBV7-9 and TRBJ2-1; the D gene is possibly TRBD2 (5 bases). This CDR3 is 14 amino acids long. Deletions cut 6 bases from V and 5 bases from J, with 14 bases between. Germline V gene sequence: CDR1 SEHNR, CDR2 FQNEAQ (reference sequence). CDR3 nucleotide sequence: TGTGCCAGCAGTCGCCCGGGGTACCACAATGAGCAGTTCTTC. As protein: CASSRPGYHNEQFF.

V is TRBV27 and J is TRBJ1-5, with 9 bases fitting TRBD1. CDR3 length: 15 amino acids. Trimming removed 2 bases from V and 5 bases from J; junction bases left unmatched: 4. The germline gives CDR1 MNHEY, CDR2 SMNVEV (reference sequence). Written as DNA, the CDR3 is TGTGCCAGCAGTTTAATGACAGGGGGGGATCAGCCCCAGCATTTT. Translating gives CASSLMTGGDQPQHF.

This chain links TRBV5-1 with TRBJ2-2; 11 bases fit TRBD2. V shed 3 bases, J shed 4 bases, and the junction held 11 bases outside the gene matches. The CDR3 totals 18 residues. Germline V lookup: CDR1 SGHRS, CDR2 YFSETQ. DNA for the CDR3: TGCGCCAGCAGCTCCCCCGATACTAGCGGGAGCCGCACCGGGGAGCTGTTTTTT. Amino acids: CASSSPDTSGSRTGELFF.

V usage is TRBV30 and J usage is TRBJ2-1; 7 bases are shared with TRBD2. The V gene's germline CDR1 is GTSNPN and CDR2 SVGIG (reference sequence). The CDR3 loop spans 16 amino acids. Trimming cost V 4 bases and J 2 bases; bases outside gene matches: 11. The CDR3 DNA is TGTGCCTGGAAGTCCCTAGCGGCGGACGCCTACAATGAGCAGTTCTTC. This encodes CAWKSLAADAYNEQFF.

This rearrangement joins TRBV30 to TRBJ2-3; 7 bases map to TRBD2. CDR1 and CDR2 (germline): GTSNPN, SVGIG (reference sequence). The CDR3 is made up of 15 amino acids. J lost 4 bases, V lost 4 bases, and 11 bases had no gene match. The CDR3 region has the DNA TGTGCCTGGACGCCAGCGGGAACCCCCGCAGATACGCAGTATTTT. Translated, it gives CAWTPAGTPADTQYF.

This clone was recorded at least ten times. In DNA form, the CDR3 reads TGTGCCAGCAGTTTAAGCGGGACCTGGGGGGAAAAACTGTTTTTT. Amino acids: CASSLSGTWGEKLFF. The chain joins TRBV27 to TRBJ1-4; a weak D match, TRBD1 (5 bases). The CDR3 contains 15 residues. Trimming took off 2 bases at V and 8 bases at J, with 15 bases between the two ends. Germline CDR1 is MNHEY and CDR2 is SMNVEV (reference sequence).